The rows below give T cell receptor beta chains drawn from one sample of a study of T cells in Graves' hyperthyroidism and ophthalmopathy. TCRdb recomputed calls from the multiplex PCR reads with MiXCR, one row per CDR3 protein. The sample gives about 500,000 distinct CDR3 sequences, around 15% of which show up once; about 17% is in the top ten. Sequencing was carried out using blood. The receptors were sampled from a woman between 18 and 29 years old with Graves' hyperthyroidism. Both conserved end residues are part of each CDR3. A D gene is named only where the DNA matches it firmly. Size is stated for part of the rows, as once, few or many counts, or as a class when the clone is expanded.

cdr3_aa: CASSLIRGQPQHF
cdr3_nt: TGTGCCAGCAGCTTAATCAGGGGTCAGCCCCAGCATTTT
clone_size: few
d_call: -
v_call: TRBV7-3
j_call: TRBJ1-5

cdr3_aa: CASSRNNYGYTF
cdr3_nt: TGTGCCAGCAGCAGGAATAACTATGGCTACACCTTC
clone_size: many
d_call: -
v_call: TRBV11-3
j_call: TRBJ1-2

cdr3_aa: CASSLPPADTQYF
cdr3_nt: TGTGCCAGCAGTTTACCTCCGGCAGATACGCAGTATTTT
clone_size: many
d_call: -
v_call: TRBV12-3/TRBV12-4
j_call: TRBJ2-3

cdr3_aa: CACSYGGYNEQFF
cdr3_nt: TGTGCCTGCAGTTACGGGGGGTACAATGAGCAGTTCTTC
clone_size: -
d_call: TRBD2
v_call: TRBV6-5
j_call: TRBJ2-1

cdr3_aa: CASRTGGTGELFF
cdr3_nt: TGCGCCAGCAGGACAGGGGGAACCGGGGAGCTGTTTTTT
clone_size: -
d_call: TRBD1
v_call: TRBV5-1
j_call: TRBJ2-2

cdr3_aa: CASSEGPIEAQYF
cdr3_nt: TGTGCCAGCAGCGAGGGGCCGATCGAGGCCCAGTACTTC
clone_size: -
d_call: -
v_call: TRBV2
j_call: TRBJ2-5

cdr3_aa: CSARPGTEDINYGYTF
cdr3_nt: TGCAGTGCCCGTCCTGGGACGGAAGACATTAACTATGGCTACACCTTC
clone_size: many
d_call: -
v_call: TRBV20-1
j_call: TRBJ1-2

cdr3_aa: CSASEWLDRAAPLHF
cdr3_nt: TGCAGTGCTAGTGAATGGCTAGACAGGGCGGCACCCCTCCACTTT
clone_size: few
d_call: TRBD1
v_call: TRBV20-1
j_call: TRBJ1-6

cdr3_aa: CASSPSGGYGTEAFF
cdr3_nt: TGTGCCAGCAGCCCTTCTGGGGGGTATGGCACTGAAGCTTTCTTT
clone_size: many
d_call: -
v_call: TRBV11-1
j_call: TRBJ1-1

cdr3_aa: CASSPGQREEKLFF
cdr3_nt: TGTGCCAGCAGCCCCGGACAGCGTGAAGAAAAACTGTTTTTT
clone_size: many
d_call: -
v_call: TRBV7-9
j_call: TRBJ1-4

cdr3_aa: CSARDLVDYNEQFF
cdr3_nt: TGCAGTGCTAGAGATTTGGTGGACTACAATGAGCAGTTCTTC
clone_size: many
d_call: -
v_call: TRBV20-1
j_call: TRBJ2-1

cdr3_aa: CASSYSLGDTDTQYF
cdr3_nt: TGTGCCAGCAGTTACTCCTTGGGCGACACAGATACGCAGTATTTT
clone_size: few
d_call: -
v_call: TRBV6-6
j_call: TRBJ2-3

cdr3_aa: CASSLRLAGAHEQYF
cdr3_nt: TGTGCCAGCAGCTTAAGATTAGCGGGAGCCCACGAGCAGTACTTC
clone_size: -
d_call: TRBD2
v_call: TRBV7-3
j_call: TRBJ2-7

cdr3_aa: CASSLVVGVGELFF
cdr3_nt: TGTGCCAGCAGTTTAGTGGTGGGAGTCGGGGAGCTGTTTTTT
clone_size: few
d_call: -
v_call: TRBV27
j_call: TRBJ2-2

cdr3_aa: CASSESGLAGKETQYF
cdr3_nt: TGTGCCAGCAGTGAATCGGGACTAGCGGGGAAAGAGACCCAGTACTTC
clone_size: -
d_call: TRBD2
v_call: TRBV2
j_call: TRBJ2-5

cdr3_aa: CASSQDSLTRRTGELFF
cdr3_nt: TGTGCCAGCAGCCAAGATTCCTTGACTAGGAGGACCGGGGAGCTGTTTTTT
clone_size: many
d_call: -
v_call: TRBV3-1
j_call: TRBJ2-2

cdr3_aa: CASLGGGSYNEQFF
cdr3_nt: TGTGCCAGCCTTGGGGGGGGATCCTACAATGAGCAGTTCTTC
clone_size: many
d_call: TRBD2
v_call: TRBV6-1
j_call: TRBJ2-1

cdr3_aa: CSARDVDPPLNEQFF
cdr3_nt: TGCAGTGCTAGAGATGTCGACCCCCCACTCAATGAGCAGTTCTTC
clone_size: many
d_call: -
v_call: TRBV20-1
j_call: TRBJ2-1

cdr3_aa: CASSESSGLGMGEQFF
cdr3_nt: TGCGCCAGCAGTGAGTCATCGGGACTAGGCATGGGTGAGCAGTTCTTC
clone_size: once
d_call: TRBD2
v_call: TRBV10-1
j_call: TRBJ2-1

cdr3_aa: CASSQDLAGFNNEQFF
cdr3_nt: TGTGCCAGCAGCCAGGATCTAGCCGGTTTTAACAATGAGCAGTTCTTC
clone_size: many
d_call: -
v_call: TRBV14
j_call: TRBJ2-1

cdr3_aa: CASSPGTSGNEQFF
cdr3_nt: TGTGCCAGCAGTCCCGGGACTAGCGGGAATGAGCAGTTCTTC
clone_size: many
d_call: TRBD2
v_call: TRBV28
j_call: TRBJ2-1

cdr3_aa: CASSEQTGSYGYTF
cdr3_nt: TGTGCCAGCAGTGAACAGACAGGGAGCTATGGCTACACCTTC
clone_size: many
d_call: TRBD1
v_call: TRBV6-1
j_call: TRBJ1-2

cdr3_aa: CASSRFLSGTGGETQYF
cdr3_nt: TGTGCCAGCAGCCGCTTCCTTAGCGGGACAGGTGGAGAGACCCAGTACTTC
clone_size: many
d_call: -
v_call: TRBV7-9
j_call: TRBJ2-5

cdr3_aa: CASSLGTGQGNEKLFF
cdr3_nt: TGTGCCAGCAGTTTAGGCACCGGACAGGGGAATGAAAAACTGTTTTTT
clone_size: few
d_call: TRBD1
v_call: TRBV12-3/TRBV12-4
j_call: TRBJ1-4

cdr3_aa: CATAPSTDTQYF
cdr3_nt: TGTGCCACGGCCCCTAGCACAGATACGCAGTATTTT
clone_size: many
d_call: -
v_call: TRBV10-3
j_call: TRBJ2-3

cdr3_aa: CSASASGDEQFF
cdr3_nt: TGCAGTGCTAGTGCTAGCGGCGATGAGCAGTTCTTC
clone_size: many
d_call: TRBD2
v_call: TRBV20-1
j_call: TRBJ2-1

cdr3_aa: CASSLEPGLPYEQYF
cdr3_nt: TGTGCCAGCAGCTTAGAACCGGGGTTACCCTACGAGCAGTACTTC
clone_size: -
d_call: -
v_call: TRBV7-6
j_call: TRBJ2-7

cdr3_aa: CASTSYGGSYIQYF
cdr3_nt: TGTGCCAGCACGAGTTATGGTGGGTCTTACATTCAGTACTTC
clone_size: few
d_call: -
v_call: TRBV6-1
j_call: TRBJ2-4

cdr3_aa: CASSYRTQGELFF
cdr3_nt: TGTGCCAGCAGTTACCGGACACAGGGGGAACTGTTTTTT
clone_size: few
d_call: TRBD1
v_call: TRBV6-5
j_call: TRBJ1-4